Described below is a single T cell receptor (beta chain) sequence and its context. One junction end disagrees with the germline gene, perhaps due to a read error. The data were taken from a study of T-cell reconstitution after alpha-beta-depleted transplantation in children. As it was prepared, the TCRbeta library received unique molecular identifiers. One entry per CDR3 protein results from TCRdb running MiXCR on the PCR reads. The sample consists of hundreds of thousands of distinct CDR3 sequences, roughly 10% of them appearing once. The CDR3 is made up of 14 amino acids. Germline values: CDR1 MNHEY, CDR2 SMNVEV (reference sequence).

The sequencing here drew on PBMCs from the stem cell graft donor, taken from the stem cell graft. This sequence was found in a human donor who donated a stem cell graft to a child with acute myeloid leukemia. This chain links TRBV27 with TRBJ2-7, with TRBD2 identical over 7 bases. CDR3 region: CASSSLAAPYDQYF. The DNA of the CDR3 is TGTGCCAGCAGTTCGCTAGCGGCCCCCTACGACCAGTACTTC.